The 17 T cell receptor beta chains in this list originate from one sample, sequenced in a study of blood T cell repertoires in COVID-19. TCRdb keeps only in-frame clones here, not all; method: immunoSEQ multiplex PCR. Of about 200,000 clones listed, about 83% were seen once; the top ten hold 5.6%. Sequencing was done on a sample of PBMCs or T cells enriched from blood (not recorded which). All receptors derive from a man in his forties with acute COVID-19.

The chain employs TRBV7-2 and TRBJ2-7; D possibly corresponds to TRBD2 (5 bases). This CDR3 is built from 16 residues. Germline CDR1 is SGHTA and CDR2 is FQGNSA. V was cut by 5 bases and J by 1 base, with 18 bases left in between. CDR3 coding DNA: TGTGCCAGCAGCCTCGGAGGTGGGGTGAGGTCCTACGAGCAGTACTTC. As protein: CASSLGGGVRSYEQYF. The entire variable domain, with the rest obtained from reference TRBV7-2 and TRBJ2-7, is as follows: GAGVSQSPSNKVTEKGKDVELRCDPISGHTALYWYRQSLGQGLEFLIYFQGNSAPDKSGLPSDRFSAERTGGSVSTLTIQRTQQEDSAVYLCASSLGGGVRSYEQYFGPGTRLTVT.

The gene calls are TRBV12-3 or TRBV12-4 and TRBJ2-7; TRBD1 matches 9 bases. V trimming: 8 bases; J trimming: 3 bases; junction bases outside the gene matches: 5. The CDR3 consists of 13 residues. The CDR3, as DNA: TGTGCCAGCCGTGGGACAGGGCTCTACGAGCAGTACTTC. Its translation is CASRGTGLYEQYF.

The CDR3 DNA reads TGTGCCAGCAAGGAGGCAGGGGCTTTTTCACCCCTCCACTTT. Translation: CASKEAGAFSPLHF. The gene calls are TRBV2 and TRBJ1-6; D may be TRBD1 (6 bases). The V gene lost 7 bases and the J gene lost 9 bases, with 16 bases spanning the gap. Germline V lookup: CDR1 SNHLY, CDR2 FYNNEI. The CDR3 is made up of 14 amino acids.

The J gene is TRBJ1-2, the V gene TRBV30; D gene uncertain. This CDR3 comprises 13 residues. Germline loops: CDR1 GTSNPN, CDR2 SVGIG (reference sequence). V was cut by 3 bases and J by 6 bases, with 14 bases left in between. This CDR3 is CAWRGRLLDGYTF. The CDR3 bases are TGTGCCTGGAGGGGCCGCCTATTGGATGGCTACACCTTC. Variable domain in full (rest from reference TRBV30 and TRBJ1-2): SQTIHQWPATLVQPVGSPLSLECTVEGTSNPNLYWYRQAAGRGLQLLFYSVGIGQISSEVPQNLSASRPQDRQFILSSKKLLLSDSGFYLCAWRGRLLDGYTFGSGTRLTVV.

CDR3 residues: CASSLATSYTDTQYF. Here the CDR3 DNA reads TGTGCCAGCAGCTTAGCGACATCATACACAGATACGCAGTATTTT. The gene calls are TRBV7-2 and TRBJ2-3; D is unclear. V was pared by 0 bases and J by 2 bases, with 9 bases between. The germline CDR1 and CDR2 sequences are SGHTA and FQGNSA. There are 15 residues in the CDR3.

This rearrangement joins TRBV25-1 to TRBJ2-3; possibly TRBD1 for D (6 bases). CDR1 and CDR2 from the germline V gene are MGHDK and SYGVNS. V gave up 3 bases and J gave up 8 bases, with 15 bases separating them. CDR3 length equals 14 residues. CDR3 sequence: CASSETTGLRTQYF. DNA of the CDR3: TGTGCCAGCAGTGAGACTACAGGGTTGCGTACGCAGTATTTT.

The sample holds a few counts of this clone. The chain links TRBV9 to TRBJ1-1; 9 bases match TRBD1. This CDR3 is built from 16 residues. The J segment lost 0 bases and the V segment lost 5 bases, leaving 8 bases of the junction unmatched. Germline CDR1 is SGDLS and CDR2 is YYNGEE. CDR3 nucleotides: TGTGCCAGCAGTTCGGGACAGGGAAACATGAACACTGAAGCTTTCTTT. Its translation: CASSSGQGNMNTEAFF.

This rearrangement joins TRBV12-3 or TRBV12-4 to TRBJ2-7; no clear D gene. CDR3 length: 11 amino acids. V gave up 4 bases and J gave up 3 bases, with 4 bases separating them. The CDR3 sequence: CASSYGYEQYF. CDR3 nucleotides: TGTGCCAGCAGTTACGGCTACGAGCAGTACTTC.

The gene calls are TRBV5-4 and TRBJ1-3; 11 bases are shared with TRBD1. Germline V gene data show CDR1 as SGHNT and CDR2 as YYREEE (reference sequence). Trimming at V came to 4 bases and at J to 7 bases, leaving 7 bases not matched to a gene. The CDR3 length is 15 residues. CDR3 region: CASSSGTGGLNTIYF. CDR3 sequence (DNA): TGTGCCAGCAGCAGCGGGACAGGGGGATTGAACACCATATATTTT. Using reference TRBV5-4 and TRBJ1-3 for the parts outside the CDR3, the full variable domain is ETGVTQSPTHLIKTRGQQVTLRCSSQSGHNTVSWYQQALGQGPQFIFQYYREEENGRGNFPPRFSGLQFPNYSSELNVNALELDDSALYLCASSSGTGGLNTIYFGEGSWLTVV.

The rearrangement joins TRBV24-1 to TRBJ1-1; weak D call: TRBD1 (5 bases). V dropped 0 bases and J dropped 10 bases, with 14 bases sitting between them. This CDR3 has 14 residues. From germline, CDR1 is KGHDR and CDR2 SFDVKD. CDR3 bases: TGTGCCACCAGTGATTTGCTTTCAGGGCGGGGAGCTTTCTTT. This translates into CATSDLLSGRGAFF.

This chain joins TRBV6-5 and TRBJ2-3; 10 bases align to TRBD2. The V gene end was trimmed by 4 bases and the J gene end by 7 bases; junction bases not matched to a gene: 5. The CDR3 spans 14 residues. The germline CDR1 and CDR2 sequences are MNHEY and SVGAGI. The CDR3 nucleotides read TGTGCCAGCAGTTCTAGCGGGAGTGAAAATACGCAGTATTTT. This gives the protein CASSSSGSENTQYF.

J is TRBJ1-1 and V is TRBV2; TRBD1 matches at 7 bases. Looked up from germline, CDR1 is SNHLY and CDR2 is FYNNEI. The ends lost 4 bases at V and 7 bases at J; junction bases unmatched: 9. The CDR3 totals 14 residues. The CDR3 here is CASSALTGDGEAFF. CDR3 sequence (DNA): TGTGCCAGCAGTGCCCTTACAGGGGACGGTGAAGCTTTCTTT. Full variable domain (remainder filled in from reference TRBV2 and TRBJ1-1): EPEVTQTPSHQVTQMGQEVILRCVPISNHLYFYWYRQILGQKVEFLVSFYNNEISEKSEIFDDQFSVERPDGSNFTLKIRSTKLEDSAMYFCASSALTGDGEAFFGQGTRLTVV.

This chain connects TRBV10-3 to TRBJ2-5; a possible D gene is TRBD1 (6 bases). The germline V and J ends were trimmed by 1 base and 4 bases, with 10 bases remaining between them. There are 14 residues in the CDR3. Germline lookup yields CDR1 ENHRY and CDR2 SYGVKD. This CDR3 is CAISEFAGVETQYF. CDR3 nucleotide sequence: TGTGCCATCAGTGAGTTCGCAGGGGTAGAGACCCAGTACTTC.

This chain links TRBV29-1 with TRBJ1-2; 11 bases map to TRBD1. This CDR3 contains 14 residues. Trimming at V came to 7 bases and at J to 0 bases, leaving 4 bases not matched to a gene. Germline CDR1 and CDR2: SQVTM and ANQGSEA. The CDR3 is CSAGGQGANYGYTF. Here the CDR3 DNA reads TGCAGCGCTGGGGGACAGGGGGCTAACTATGGCTACACCTTC.

The table lists this clone with a count of one. This chain uses TRBV10-3 with TRBJ2-7; TRBD1 matches 7 bases. This CDR3 comprises 15 residues. J lost 2 bases, V lost 6 bases, and 10 bases had no gene match. Germline assignment: CDR1 ENHRY and CDR2 SYGVKD. CDR3 sequence: CAIRGPGTATYEQYF. The DNA for the CDR3 is TGTGCCATCAGGGGCCCCGGGACAGCAACCTACGAGCAGTACTTC.

Here the CDR3 reads CASSLDVFQPQHF. CDR3 nucleotides: TGTGCCAGCAGCTTAGATGTCTTTCAGCCCCAGCATTTT. This rearrangement joins TRBV11-2 to TRBJ1-5; D is uncertain. V was clipped by 0 bases and J by 6 bases, with 6 bases between them. The CDR3 loop spans 13 amino acids. Per germline, CDR1 SGHAT and CDR2 FQNNGV.

The V gene is TRBV13, the J gene TRBJ1-1; D perhaps matches TRBD1 (6 bases). V was shortened by 4 bases and J by 6 bases, with 12 bases between the two germline ends. Germline V gene data show CDR1 as PRHDT and CDR2 as FYEKMQ (reference sequence). CDR3 length: 13 amino acids. CDR3 region: CASSSTGMAEAFF. The CDR3 DNA is TGTGCCAGCAGCTCGACAGGTATGGCTGAAGCTTTCTTT.